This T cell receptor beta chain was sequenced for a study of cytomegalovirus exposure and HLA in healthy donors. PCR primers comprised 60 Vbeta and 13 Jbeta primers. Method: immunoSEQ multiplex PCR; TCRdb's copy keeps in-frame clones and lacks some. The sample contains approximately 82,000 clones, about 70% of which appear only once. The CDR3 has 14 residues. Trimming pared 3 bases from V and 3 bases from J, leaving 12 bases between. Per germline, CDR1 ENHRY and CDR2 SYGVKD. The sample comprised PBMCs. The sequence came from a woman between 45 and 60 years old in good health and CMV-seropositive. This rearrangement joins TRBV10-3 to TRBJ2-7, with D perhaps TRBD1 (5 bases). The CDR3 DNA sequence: TGTGCCATCAGTGAACCGACAGCGAGCTACGAGCAGTACTTC. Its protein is CAISEPTASYEQYF.